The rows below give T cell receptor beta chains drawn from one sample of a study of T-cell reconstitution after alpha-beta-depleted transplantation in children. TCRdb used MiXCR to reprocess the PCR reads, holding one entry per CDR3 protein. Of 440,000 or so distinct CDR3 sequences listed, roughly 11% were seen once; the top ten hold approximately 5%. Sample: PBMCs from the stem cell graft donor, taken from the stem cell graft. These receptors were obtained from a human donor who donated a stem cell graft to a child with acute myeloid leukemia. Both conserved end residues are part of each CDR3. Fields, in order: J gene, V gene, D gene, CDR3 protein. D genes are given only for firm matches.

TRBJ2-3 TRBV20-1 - CSADRVTTDTQYF
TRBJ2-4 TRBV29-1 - CSVQDILAKNSQYF
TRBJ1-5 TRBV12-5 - CASGFLNQPQHF
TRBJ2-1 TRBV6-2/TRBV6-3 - CASSYDRGLQFF
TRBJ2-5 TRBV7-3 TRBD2 CASSPYGGADLETQYF
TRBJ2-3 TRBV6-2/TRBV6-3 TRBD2 CASYSSIAGRGNTQYF
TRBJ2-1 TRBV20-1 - CSARPTVSHEQFF
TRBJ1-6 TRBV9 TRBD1 CASSVGRDSDSPLHF
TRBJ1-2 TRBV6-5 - CASSYDGALGYGYTF
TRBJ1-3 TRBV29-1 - CSVEGVSGNTIYF
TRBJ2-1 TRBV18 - CASSPQGSANEQFF
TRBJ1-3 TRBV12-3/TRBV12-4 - CASRMGKLGSGNTIYF
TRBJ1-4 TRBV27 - CASSITGPYEKLFF
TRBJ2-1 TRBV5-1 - CARFSAPGPSYNEQFF
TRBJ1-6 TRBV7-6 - CASRPGQDSNSPLHF
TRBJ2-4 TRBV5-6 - CASSLYQATASIQYF
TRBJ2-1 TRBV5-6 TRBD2 CASSSRLAGGRSYNEQFF